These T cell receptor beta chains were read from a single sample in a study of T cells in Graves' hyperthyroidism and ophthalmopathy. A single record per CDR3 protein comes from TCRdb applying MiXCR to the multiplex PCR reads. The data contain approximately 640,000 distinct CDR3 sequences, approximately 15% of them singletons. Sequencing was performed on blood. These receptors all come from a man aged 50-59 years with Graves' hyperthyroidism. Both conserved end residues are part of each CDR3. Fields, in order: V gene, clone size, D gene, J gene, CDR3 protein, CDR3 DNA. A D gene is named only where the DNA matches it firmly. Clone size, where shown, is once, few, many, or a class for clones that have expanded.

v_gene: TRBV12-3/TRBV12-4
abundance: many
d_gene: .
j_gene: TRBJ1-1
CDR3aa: CASSLTTEAFF
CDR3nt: TGTGCCAGCAGTTTGACCACTGAAGCTTTCTTT

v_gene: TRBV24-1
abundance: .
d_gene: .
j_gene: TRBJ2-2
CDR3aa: CATSDLDAANTGELFF
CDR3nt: TGTGCCACCAGTGATTTGGACGCAGCGAACACCGGGGAGCTGTTTTTT

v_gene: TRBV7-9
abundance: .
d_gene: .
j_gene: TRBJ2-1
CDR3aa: CASSSTPTNEQFF
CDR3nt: TGTGCCAGCAGCTCTACACCGACAAATGAGCAGTTCTTC

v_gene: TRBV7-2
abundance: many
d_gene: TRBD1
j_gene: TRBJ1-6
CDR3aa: CASSPRDRGTPLHF
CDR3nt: TGTGCCAGCAGCCCCCGGGACAGGGGTACACCCCTCCACTTT

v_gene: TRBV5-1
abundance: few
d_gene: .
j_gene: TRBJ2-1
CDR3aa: CASSANRGYNEQFF
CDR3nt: TGCGCCAGCAGCGCAAATCGGGGATACAATGAGCAGTTCTTC

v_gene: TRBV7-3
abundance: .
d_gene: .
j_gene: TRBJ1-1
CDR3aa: CASSWTRGKYTEAFF
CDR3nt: TGTGCCAGCAGCTGGACCCGGGGAAAATACACTGAAGCTTTCTTT

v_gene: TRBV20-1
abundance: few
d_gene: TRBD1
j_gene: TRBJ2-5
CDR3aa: CSATDRVGETQYF
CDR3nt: TGCAGTGCCACCGACAGGGTAGGGGAGACCCAGTACTTC

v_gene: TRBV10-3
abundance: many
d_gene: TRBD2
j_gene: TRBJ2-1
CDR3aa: CAISGTSGRGEQFF
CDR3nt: TGTGCCATCAGCGGGACTAGCGGGAGAGGAGAGCAGTTCTTC

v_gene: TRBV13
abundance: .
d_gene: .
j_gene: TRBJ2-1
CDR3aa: CVSSPRGRYNEQFF
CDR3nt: TGTGTCAGCAGCCCCCGGGGCAGATACAATGAGCAGTTCTTC

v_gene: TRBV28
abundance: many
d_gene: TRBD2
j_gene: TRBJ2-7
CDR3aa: CASFTSGSYYEQYF
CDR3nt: TGTGCCAGCTTTACTAGCGGGAGTTACTACGAGCAGTACTTC

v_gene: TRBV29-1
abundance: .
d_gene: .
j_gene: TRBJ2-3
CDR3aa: CSVEDRTRGSDTQYF
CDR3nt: TGCAGCGTTGAAGATCGCACCAGAGGATCAGATACGCAGTATTTT

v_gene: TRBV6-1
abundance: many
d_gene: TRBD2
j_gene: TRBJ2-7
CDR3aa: CASSRGTSGLELGEQYF
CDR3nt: TGTGCCAGCAGCCGCGGGACTAGCGGGCTGGAGTTGGGAGAGCAGTACTTC

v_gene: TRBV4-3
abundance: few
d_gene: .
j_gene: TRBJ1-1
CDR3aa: CASSQGWQGKLGAFF
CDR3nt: TGCGCCAGCAGCCAAGGGTGGCAGGGGAAACTTGGAGCTTTCTTT

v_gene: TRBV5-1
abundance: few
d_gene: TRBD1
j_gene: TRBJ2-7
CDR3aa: CASSSPDRGPYEQYF
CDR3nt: TGCGCCAGCAGCTCACCCGACAGGGGTCCCTACGAGCAGTACTTC

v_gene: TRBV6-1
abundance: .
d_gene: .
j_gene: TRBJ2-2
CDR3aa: CASSDLGDTGELFF
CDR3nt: TGTGCCAGCAGTGATCTGGGAGACACCGGGGAGCTGTTTTTT

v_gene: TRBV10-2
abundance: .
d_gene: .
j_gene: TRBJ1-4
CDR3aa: CATVSGRGNEKLFF
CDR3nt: TGCGCCACCGTCTCGGGGAGGGGGAATGAAAAACTGTTTTTT

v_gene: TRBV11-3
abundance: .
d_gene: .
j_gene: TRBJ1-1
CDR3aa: CASSLGSGAAEAFF
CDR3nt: TGTGCCAGCAGCTTAGGTTCAGGGGCGGCTGAAGCTTTCTTT

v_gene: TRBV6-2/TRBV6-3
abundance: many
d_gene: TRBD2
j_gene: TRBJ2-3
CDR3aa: CASSYQREVLDTQYF
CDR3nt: TGTGCCAGCAGTTACCAGCGGGAGGTATTAGATACGCAGTATTTT

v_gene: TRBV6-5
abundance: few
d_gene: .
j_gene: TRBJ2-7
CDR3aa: CASRYEGQNSYEQYF
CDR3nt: TGTGCCAGCAGGTACGAGGGCCAAAACTCCTACGAGCAGTACTTC

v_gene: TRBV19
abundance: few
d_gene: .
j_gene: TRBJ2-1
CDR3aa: CASSITFEVLRGNEQFF
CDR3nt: TGTGCCAGTAGTATAACGTTTGAGGTCCTTCGTGGCAATGAGCAGTTCTTC

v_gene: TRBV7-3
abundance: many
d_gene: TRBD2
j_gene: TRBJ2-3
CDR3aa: CASSLAGGTTDTQYF
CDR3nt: TGTGCCAGCAGCCTAGCGGGGGGGACCACAGATACGCAGTATTTT

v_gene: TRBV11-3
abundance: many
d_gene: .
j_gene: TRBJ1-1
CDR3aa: CASSLVPYTEAFF
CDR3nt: TGTGCCAGCAGCTTAGTACCGTACACTGAAGCTTTCTTT

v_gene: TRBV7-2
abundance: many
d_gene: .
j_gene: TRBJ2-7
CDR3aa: CASSLVAGLLSNYEQYF
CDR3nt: TGTGCCAGCAGCTTAGTAGCAGGGCTCCTTTCAAACTACGAGCAGTACTTC

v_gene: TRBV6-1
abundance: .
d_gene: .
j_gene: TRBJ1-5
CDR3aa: CASSGSWGGNQPQHF
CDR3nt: TGTGCCAGCAGTGGGAGTTGGGGAGGCAATCAGCCCCAGCATTTT